These T cell receptor beta chains were read from a single sample in a study of T cells in Graves' hyperthyroidism and ophthalmopathy. TCRdb processed the multiplex PCR reads anew with MiXCR; each CDR3 protein has one entry. The sample holds some 270,000 distinct CDR3 sequences, approximately 23% seen once. The sample consisted of blood. The source is a woman between 40 and 55 years old with Graves' ophthalmopathy. The CDR3 runs from the conserved cysteine through the conserved F or W. D genes are given only for firm matches. Size tells how often a clone was seen (once, few, many) or the class of an expanded clone, and some rows leave it out.

J	size	D	V	DNA	CDR3
TRBJ2-5	many	TRBD1	TRBV5-1	TGCGCCAGCAGCTTCTTGACAGGGGAGGCGGAGACCCAGTACTTC	CASSFLTGEAETQYF
TRBJ2-2	.	TRBD2	TRBV29-1	TGCAGCGTTGAACCTAGCGGGAGGAACGGGGAGCTGTTTTTT	CSVEPSGRNGELFF
TRBJ2-4	many	.	TRBV20-1	TGCAGTGCTTTGGGACCGATTGGAAACATTCAGTACTTC	CSALGPIGNIQYF
TRBJ2-2	many	.	TRBV6-5	TGTGCCAGCAGTTTACAGGGTTTGCTCACCGGGGAGCTGTTTTTT	CASSLQGLLTGELFF
TRBJ2-2	.	.	TRBV20-1	TGCAGTGCTCCCTCCCGGGGAACCGGGGAGCTGTTTTTT	CSAPSRGTGELFF
TRBJ2-7	few	.	TRBV4-2	TGTGCCAGCAGCCAAGGGACGGGGGGCGCATTGAGCGACGAGCAGTACTTC	CASSQGTGGALSDEQYF
TRBJ2-5	many	.	TRBV28	TGTGCCAGCAGTTTAACAGGGGGGGGGTTGGAGACCCAGTACTTC	CASSLTGGGLETQYF
TRBJ2-5	.	.	TRBV11-2	TGTGCCAGCAGCCCCGAGCTCGGGACTGTCGACCAAGAGACCCAGTACTTC	CASSPELGTVDQETQYF
TRBJ2-7	few	TRBD1	TRBV6-1	TGTGCCAGCAGTGAACTAGGGGGACAGCACCCCTACGAGCAGTACTTC	CASSELGGQHPYEQYF
TRBJ1-1	.	.	TRBV27	TGTGCCAGCAGTTCAGGATCCCTGAACACTGAAGCTTTCTTT	CASSSGSLNTEAFF
TRBJ1-2	.	.	TRBV20-1	TGCAGTGCCTCCCTTGGAGGGAGCGGCTACACCTTC	CSASLGGSGYTF
TRBJ1-5	many	TRBD1	TRBV12-3/TRBV12-4	TGTGCCAGCAGTTTAACAGGGGTTGGCAATCAGCCCCAGCATTTT	CASSLTGVGNQPQHF
TRBJ2-5	.	TRBD2	TRBV7-3	TGTGCCAGCAGCGGGGGCGGGGGGCCCCAAGAGACCCAGTACTTC	CASSGGGGPQETQYF
TRBJ1-2	many	.	TRBV6-1	TGTGCCAGCAGTGAAGCTCTCGTAAATGGCTACACCTTC	CASSEALVNGYTF
TRBJ2-2	.	TRBD2	TRBV7-3	TGTGCCAGCAGCTTAATCCTAGCGGGAGGGTCCGGGGAGCTGTTTTTT	CASSLILAGGSGELFF
TRBJ1-5	.	.	TRBV28	TGTGCCAGCAGTTTTGGAGAATATAGCAATCAGCCCCAGCATTTT	CASSFGEYSNQPQHF
TRBJ2-5	.	.	TRBV24-1	TGTGCCACCAGTGTCCCGGGGCCGGCACAAGAGATCCAGTACTTC	CATSVPGPAQEIQYF
TRBJ2-2	many	.	TRBV7-9	TGTGCCAGCAGTTCTCTCGAGGGCGGCACCGGGGAGCTGTTTTTT	CASSSLEGGTGELFF
TRBJ2-5	few	.	TRBV18	TGTGCCAGCTCACCGCGGACAGAAGAGACCCAGTACTTC	CASSPRTEETQYF
TRBJ2-5	many	TRBD2	TRBV7-2	TGTGCCAGCAGCCCCGGGGGGGGGGCCGAGACCCAGTACTTC	CASSPGGGAETQYF
TRBJ1-2	many	.	TRBV6-1	TGTGCCAGCAGTGAAAAGGCCGACTATGGCTACACCTTC	CASSEKADYGYTF
TRBJ2-5	.	TRBD2	TRBV15	TGTGCCACCAGCAGAGATCCAGCGGGGGGAGCGGGGACCCAGTACTTC	CATSRDPAGGAGTQYF
TRBJ2-7	few	TRBD1	TRBV28	TGTGCCAGCAGTAAGACAGGGTTCGAGCAGTACTTC	CASSKTGFEQYF
TRBJ1-1	.	.	TRBV6-1	TGTGCCAGCAGTGAACTCCAGGGAAACACTGAAGCTTTCTTT	CASSELQGNTEAFF
TRBJ2-2	many	TRBD1	TRBV6-1	TGTGCCAGCAGGACCCTAGGGACAGGGGGCACCGGGGAGCTGTTTTTT	CASRTLGTGGTGELFF
TRBJ2-5	many	.	TRBV20-1	TGCAGTGCTAGCTCGGGGTTTCAAGAGACCCAGTACTTC	CSASSGFQETQYF